This T cell receptor (beta chain) was sequenced for a study of T cell responses to AZD1222 COVID-19 vaccine (dated by TCRdb to the early 2020s). Concerning the study at large: A total of 233 trial participants underwent TCR sequencing, of whom some 210 received two doses of AZD1222 and some 25 received two doses of the MenACWY control vaccine. Trial participants were enrolled by age into subgroups of 18-55, 56-69 and 70-plus years, and around 140, 26 and 57 TCR-sequenced participants, respectively, were included in these subgroups. The study at large found these results: Conclusions about previously exposed vaccinees were limited because only six AZD1222 recipients were SARS-CoV-2 seropositive at baseline. The vaccine-associated CD4 TCRs covered the entire spike protein, and the dominant responses fell in regions 160-218 and 743-854. Reportedly, close to half of the unique spike-specific TCRs recognized epitopes lying outside the regions that are mutated in the B.1.351 and B.1.1.7 variants. No day 14 peak-response samples were available, so repertoires were characterized only after the peak T cell response. After two AZD1222 doses, spike-specific TCR breadth and depth were significantly higher than at day 0 and than in MenACWY recipients. The 56-69-year group was small, and its depth increase did not reach significance, likely because of low power. Participants were mostly white British, with more females than males. The authors suggested clonal diversity may have been underestimated.

The CDR3 regions of human TCRbeta chains were analyzed by immunosequencing. Per the authors' processing: Repertoire TCRs were checked for matches against a reference library of SARS-CoV-2-specific TCRs that had been generated using the MIRA antigen-specificity platform. Breadth was defined as the fraction of unique TCRs that were SARS-CoV-2-associated, and depth was defined as the fraction of total T cells that were SARS-CoV-2-associated. Each spike-specific TCR was assigned to its reactive spike region and to a CD4 or CD8 class using the MIRA data. Log10-transformed breadth and depth values were compared by one-way ANOVA with Sidak's multiple comparisons tests. TCRdb carries this immuneACCESS record with in-frame sequences only. Its versions omit some clonotypes, under half of them owing to an unresolved V gene in the studies checked, with the rest unexplained. The DNA gave D and trimming, while V, J and clone size come from that table. The sample has 150,000 to 200,000 clones on record, roughly 94% of them singletons. The ten largest clones capture 1.5% to 2% of the sample.

As regards this clone: No cognate antigen has been identified for it. Qualities for individual bases were not recorded, and no much larger clone is one base off.

The time point label corresponds to: about 28 days (+/-7) after the second vaccine dose. Because spike-specific TCR depth and breadth did not differ between the two schedules, AZD1222 recipients who got a second dose at roughly 4 weeks were pooled with those who got a second dose at roughly 12 weeks. The vaccinee samples were drawn from two UK trials, COV001 and COV002, one of which was a single-blind randomized controlled phase 2/3 trial testing AZD1222 (ChAdOx1 nCoV-19) in healthy adults. For TCRbeta chain sequencing, PBMC samples were collected from trial participants at day 0 and at day 28 after the second dose. The clonotype originates from an adult who received the AZD1222 COVID-19 vaccine. The sample consisted of peripheral blood, taken 28 days after the second AZD1222 dose.

The sequence in DNA is TGTGCCACCAGTGCAAAGGGGCCGGGCAATGAGCAGTTCTTC. Its translation is CATSAKGPGNEQFF. The chain joins TRBV24-1 to TRBJ2-1, and the D gene may be TRBD1, 5 bases matching. The CDR3 spans 14 residues, from the cysteine through the phenylalanine. Only the CDR3 DNA stays, 42 bases, in frame from base 1. Based on the germline V gene, the CDR1 and CDR2 sequences are KGHDR and SFDVKD. A distance of 13 bases separates the germline ends of V and J, which lose 5 bases and 6 bases respectively.